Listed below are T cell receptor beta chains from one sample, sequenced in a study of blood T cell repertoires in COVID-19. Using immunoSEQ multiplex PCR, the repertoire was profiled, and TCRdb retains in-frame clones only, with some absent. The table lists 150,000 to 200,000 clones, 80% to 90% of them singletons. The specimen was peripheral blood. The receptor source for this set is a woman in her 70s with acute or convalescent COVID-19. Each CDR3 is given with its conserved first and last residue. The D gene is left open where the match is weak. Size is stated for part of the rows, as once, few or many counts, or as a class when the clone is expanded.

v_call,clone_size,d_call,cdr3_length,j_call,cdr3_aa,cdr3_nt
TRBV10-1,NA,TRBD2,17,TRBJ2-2,CASSESGAGRGTGELFF,TGCGCCAGCAGTGAGTCGGGAGCGGGACGGGGCACCGGGGAGCTGTTTTTT
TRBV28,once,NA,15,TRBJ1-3,CASSLGGSSGNTIYF,TGTGCCAGCAGTTTGGGGGGGTCCTCTGGAAACACCATATATTTT
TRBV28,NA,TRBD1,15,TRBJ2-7,CASSRRDRGSSEQYF,TGTGCCAGCAGTCGCCGGGACAGGGGTTCTAGCGAGCAGTACTTC
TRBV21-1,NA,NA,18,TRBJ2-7,CASSTRTSGGGESDEQYF,TGTGCCAGCAGCACTCGGACTAGCGGGGGGGGTGAATCTGACGAGCAGTACTTC
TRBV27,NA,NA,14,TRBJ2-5,CASSLWPGIETQYF,TGTGCCAGCAGTTTATGGCCGGGTATAGAGACCCAGTACTTC
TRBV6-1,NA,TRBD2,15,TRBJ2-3,CASSEKRGSTDTQYF,TGTGCCAGCAGTGAGAAGCGGGGGAGCACAGATACGCAGTATTTT
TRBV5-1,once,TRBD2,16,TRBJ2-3,CASSLGLAPSTDTQYF,TGCGCCAGCAGCTTGGGACTAGCGCCAAGCACAGATACGCAGTATTTT
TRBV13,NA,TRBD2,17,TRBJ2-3,CASSPFGLAGAADTQYF,TGTGCCAGCAGCCCCTTCGGACTAGCGGGAGCCGCAGATACGCAGTATTTT
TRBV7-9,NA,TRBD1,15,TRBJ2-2,CASSLGQGHTGELFF,TGTGCCAGCAGCTTAGGACAGGGTCACACCGGGGAGCTGTTTTTT
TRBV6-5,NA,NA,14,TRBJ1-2,CASSYSIRGGGYTF,TGTGCCAGCAGTTACTCGATCAGGGGCGGAGGCTACACCTTC
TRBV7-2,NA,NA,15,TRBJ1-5,CASSFAGALNQPQHF,TGTGCCAGCAGCTTTGCGGGGGCCCTCAATCAGCCCCAGCATTTT
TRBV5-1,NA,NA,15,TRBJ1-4,CASSLGGGQGEKLFF,TGCGCCAGCAGCTTGGGCGGAGGGCAGGGTGAAAAACTGTTTTTT
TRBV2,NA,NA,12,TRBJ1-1,CASSEAQTEAFF,TGTGCCAGCAGTGAAGCTCAGACTGAAGCTTTCTTT
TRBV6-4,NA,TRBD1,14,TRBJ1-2,CASSGAGQASGYTF,TGTGCCAGCAGTGGCGCCGGACAGGCCAGCGGCTACACCTTC
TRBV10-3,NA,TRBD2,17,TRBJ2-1,CAISESRGSGIGNEQFF,TGTGCCATCAGTGAGTCGAGAGGTAGCGGGATAGGGAATGAGCAGTTCTTC
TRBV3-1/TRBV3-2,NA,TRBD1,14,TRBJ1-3,CASSQRDRGNTIYF,TGTGCCAGCAGCCAAAGGGACAGAGGAAACACCATATATTTT
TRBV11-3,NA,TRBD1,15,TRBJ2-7,CASTLAQGALYEQYF,TGTGCCAGCACCCTCGCGCAGGGGGCCCTCTACGAGCAGTACTTC
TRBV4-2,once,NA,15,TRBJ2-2,CASSQAGANTGELFF,TGTGCCAGCAGCCAAGCAGGGGCTAACACCGGGGAGCTGTTTTTT
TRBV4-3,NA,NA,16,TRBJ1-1,CASSPGPGRGGTEAFF,TGCGCCAGCAGCCCAGGGCCGGGACGCGGGGGTACTGAAGCTTTCTTT
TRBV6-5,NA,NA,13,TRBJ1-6,CASSYTGDSPLHF,TGTGCCAGCAGTTACACCGGAGATTCACCCCTCCACTTT
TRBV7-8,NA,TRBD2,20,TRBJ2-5,CASSSGLAGHLTPRGETQYF,TGTGCCAGCAGCTCGGGACTAGCGGGACACTTAACACCCCGAGGGGAGACCCAGTACTTC
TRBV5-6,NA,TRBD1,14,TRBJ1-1,CASKQTGASTEAFF,TGTGCCAGCAAACAGACAGGGGCGAGCACTGAAGCTTTCTTT
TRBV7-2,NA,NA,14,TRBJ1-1,CASSLLGVNTEAFF,TGTGCCAGCAGCTTATTAGGGGTGAACACTGAAGCTTTCTTT
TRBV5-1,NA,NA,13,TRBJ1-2,CASSLTVDYGYTF,TGCGCCAGCAGCTTGACAGTCGACTATGGCTACACCTTC